These 3 T cell receptor beta chains came from one sample sequenced in a study of OX40 agonist ivuxolimab in advanced cancers. Assay: immunoSEQ multiplex PCR; the TCRdb copy retains only in-frame clones and omits some. The sample shows 55,000 to 80,000 clones, 81% of them seen only once. The sequenced sample was CD4+ or CD8+ T cells sorted from blood, obtained in a trial of the OX40 agonist ivuxolimab. The source of these receptors is an adult with an advanced solid tumor such as melanoma, head and neck, liver or kidney cancer.

The chain links TRBV7-9 to TRBJ2-4; D might be TRBD1 or TRBD2, each matching 6 bases. Trimming removed 5 bases at V and 7 bases at J, with 21 bases between. From germline, CDR1 is SEHNR and CDR2 FQNEAQ (reference sequence). This CDR3 spans 16 amino acids. This CDR3 reads CASSKDPGVGGNIQYF. CDR3 bases: TGTGCCAGCAGCAAAGACCCAGGGGTAGGGGGGAACATTCAGTACTTC.

The rearrangement links TRBV6-1 to TRBJ1-6; D not resolved. This CDR3 is 11 amino acids long. Germline CDR1 is MNHNS and CDR2 is SASEGT. V was pared by 6 bases and J by 14 bases, with 11 bases between. The CDR3 loop reads CASSQTPTLHF. The CDR3 DNA reads as TGTGCCAGCAGCCAGACTCCTACCCTCCACTTT.

The genes are TRBV11-2 and TRBJ1-1; D gene uncertain. Trimming cost V 6 bases and J 4 bases, with 18 bases left between them. Germline CDR1 SGHAT, CDR2 FQNNGV. The length of the CDR3 is 15 residues. For the CDR3, the DNA is TGTGCCAGCAGGCTAGCGTTCGTCAGGAGCACTGAAGCTTTCTTT. This codes for CASRLAFVRSTEAFF.